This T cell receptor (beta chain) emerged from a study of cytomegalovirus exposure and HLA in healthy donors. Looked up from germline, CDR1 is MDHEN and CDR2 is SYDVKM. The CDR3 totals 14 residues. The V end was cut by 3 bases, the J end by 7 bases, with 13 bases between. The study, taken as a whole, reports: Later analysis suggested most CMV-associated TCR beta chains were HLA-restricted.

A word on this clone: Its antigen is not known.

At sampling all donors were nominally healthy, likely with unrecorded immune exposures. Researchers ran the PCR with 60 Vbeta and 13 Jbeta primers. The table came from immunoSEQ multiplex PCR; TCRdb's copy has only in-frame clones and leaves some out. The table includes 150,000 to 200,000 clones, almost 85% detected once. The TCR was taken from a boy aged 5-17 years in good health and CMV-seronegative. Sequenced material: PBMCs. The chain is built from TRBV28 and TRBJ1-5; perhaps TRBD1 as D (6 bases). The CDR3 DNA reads TGTGCCAGCAGTTTGCGGGGGGCGCGGCAGCCCCAGCATTTT. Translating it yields CASSLRGARQPQHF.